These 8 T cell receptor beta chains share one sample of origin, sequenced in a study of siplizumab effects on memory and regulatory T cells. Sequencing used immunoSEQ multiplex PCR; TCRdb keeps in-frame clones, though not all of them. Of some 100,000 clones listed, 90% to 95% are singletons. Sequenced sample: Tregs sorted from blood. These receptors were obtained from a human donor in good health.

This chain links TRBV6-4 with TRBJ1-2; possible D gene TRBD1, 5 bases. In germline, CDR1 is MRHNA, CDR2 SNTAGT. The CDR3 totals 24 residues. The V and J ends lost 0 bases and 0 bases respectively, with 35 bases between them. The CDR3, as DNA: TGTGCCAGCAGTGACTCGAAAGTTTTTCGGCGTAGGTGGAACAGGAAAATTACTAACTATGGCTACACCTTC. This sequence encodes CASSDSKVFRRRWNRKITNYGYTF.

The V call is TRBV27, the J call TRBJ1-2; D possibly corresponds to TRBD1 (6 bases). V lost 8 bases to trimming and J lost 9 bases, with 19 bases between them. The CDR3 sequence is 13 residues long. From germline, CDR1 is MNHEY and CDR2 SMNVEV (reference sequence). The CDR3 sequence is CASRGGRMTRYTF. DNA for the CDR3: TGTGCCAGCCGAGGGGGACGGATGACACGCTACACCTTC.

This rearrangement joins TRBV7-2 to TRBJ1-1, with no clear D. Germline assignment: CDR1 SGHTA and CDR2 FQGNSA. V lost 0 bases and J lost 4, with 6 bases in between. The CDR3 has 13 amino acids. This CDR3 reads CASSLAPSTEAFF. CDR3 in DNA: TGTGCCAGCAGCTTAGCGCCCTCCACTGAAGCTTTCTTT.

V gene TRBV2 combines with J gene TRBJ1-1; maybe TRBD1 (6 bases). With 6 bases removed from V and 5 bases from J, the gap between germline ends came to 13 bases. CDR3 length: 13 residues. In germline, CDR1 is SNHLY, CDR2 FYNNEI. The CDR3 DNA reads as TGTGCCAGCAGGGAATCAGGGGATACTGAAGCTTTCTTT. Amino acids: CASRESGDTEAFF.

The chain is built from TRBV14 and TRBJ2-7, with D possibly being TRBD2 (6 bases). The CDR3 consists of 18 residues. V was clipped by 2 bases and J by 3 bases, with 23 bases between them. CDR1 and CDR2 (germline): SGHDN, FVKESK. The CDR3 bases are TGTGCCAGCAGCCAAACCCCGAAAATCCGGGACTTTTACTACGAGCAGTACTTC. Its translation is CASSQTPKIRDFYYEQYF.

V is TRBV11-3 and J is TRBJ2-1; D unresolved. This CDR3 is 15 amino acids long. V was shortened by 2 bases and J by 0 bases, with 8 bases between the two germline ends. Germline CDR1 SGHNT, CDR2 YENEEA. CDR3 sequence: CASSLSVSSYNEQFF. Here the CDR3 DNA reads TGTGCCAGCAGCTTATCGGTGAGCTCCTACAATGAGCAGTTCTTC.

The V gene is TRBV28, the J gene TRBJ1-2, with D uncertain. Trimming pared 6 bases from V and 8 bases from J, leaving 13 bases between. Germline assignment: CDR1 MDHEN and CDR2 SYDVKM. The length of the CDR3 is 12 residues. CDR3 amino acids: CASRGTLGGYTF. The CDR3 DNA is TGTGCCAGCAGGGGAACCCTCGGGGGCTACACCTTC.

The CDR3 DNA sequence: TGTGCCAGCTCACCTCCAAATCAAGATACGCAGTATTTT. Protein: CASSPPNQDTQYF. The chain combines TRBV18 with TRBJ2-3, with D unclear. Deletions cut 3 bases from V and 5 bases from J, with 9 bases between. The length of the CDR3 is 13 residues. CDR1 KGHSH and CDR2 LQKENI come from the germline V gene.